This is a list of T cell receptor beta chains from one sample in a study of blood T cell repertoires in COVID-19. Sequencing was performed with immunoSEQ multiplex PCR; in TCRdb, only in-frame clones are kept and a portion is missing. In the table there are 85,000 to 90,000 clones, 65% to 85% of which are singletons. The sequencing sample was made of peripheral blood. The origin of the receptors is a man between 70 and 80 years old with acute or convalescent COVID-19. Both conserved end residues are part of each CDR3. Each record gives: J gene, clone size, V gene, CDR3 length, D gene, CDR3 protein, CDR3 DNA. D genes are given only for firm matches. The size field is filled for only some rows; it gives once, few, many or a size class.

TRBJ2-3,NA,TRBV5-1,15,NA,CASSSNRKSTDTQYF,TGCGCCAGCAGTTCAAACAGGAAAAGCACAGATACGCAGTATTTT
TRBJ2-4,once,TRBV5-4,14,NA,CAGSNPGAKNIQYF,TGTGCCGGCTCGAACCCGGGAGCCAAAAACATTCAGTACTTC
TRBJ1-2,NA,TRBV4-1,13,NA,CASSQADTVGYTF,TGCGCCAGCAGCCAAGCCGACACGGTAGGCTACACCTTC
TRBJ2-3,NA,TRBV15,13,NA,CATSVNRADTQYF,TGTGCCACCAGCGTTAACAGGGCTGATACGCAGTATTTT
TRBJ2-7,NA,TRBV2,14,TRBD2,CASVSGGSSYEQYF,TGTGCCAGCGTAAGCGGGGGGAGCTCCTACGAGCAGTACTTC
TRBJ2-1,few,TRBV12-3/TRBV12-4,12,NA,CASSFVYNEQFF,TGTGCCAGCAGTTTCGTGTACAATGAGCAGTTCTTC
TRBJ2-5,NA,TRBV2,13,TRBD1,CASGGGQVETQYF,TGTGCCAGCGGTGGGGGACAGGTAGAGACCCAGTACTTC
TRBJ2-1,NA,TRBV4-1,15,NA,CASSQGRSSYNEQFF,TGCGCCAGCAGCCAAGGGAGGAGCTCCTACAATGAGCAGTTCTTC
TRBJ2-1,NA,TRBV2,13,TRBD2,CASSVLARDEQFF,TGTGCCAGCAGTGTACTAGCGCGGGATGAGCAGTTCTTC
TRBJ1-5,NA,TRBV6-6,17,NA,CASSHSGGGRPNQPQHF,TGTGCCAGCAGTCATAGTGGAGGTGGACGCCCCAATCAGCCCCAGCATTTT
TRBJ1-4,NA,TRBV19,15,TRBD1,CASSVIGTGTEKLFF,TGTGCCAGTAGTGTTATCGGGACAGGGACTGAAAAACTGTTTTTT
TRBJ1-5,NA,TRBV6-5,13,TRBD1,CASGQEHYQPQHF,TGTGCCAGTGGACAGGAGCACTATCAGCCCCAGCATTTT
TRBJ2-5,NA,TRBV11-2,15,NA,CASSSRGWPQETQYF,TGTGCCAGCAGCTCAAGAGGGTGGCCCCAAGAGACCCAGTACTTC
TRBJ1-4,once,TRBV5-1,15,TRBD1,CASSRQGATNEKLFF,TGCGCCAGCAGTCGACAGGGGGCAACTAATGAAAAACTGTTTTTT
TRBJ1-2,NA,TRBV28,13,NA,CASSSQGRNGYTF,TGTGCCAGCAGTTCTCAGGGGCGGAATGGCTACACCTTC
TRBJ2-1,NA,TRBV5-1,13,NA,CASMVGPWNEQFF,TGCGCCAGCATGGTGGGGCCTTGGAATGAGCAGTTCTTC
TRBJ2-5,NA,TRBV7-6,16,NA,CASSLGLGQSKETQYF,TGTGCCAGCAGCTTAGGTCTGGGCCAGTCTAAAGAGACCCAGTACTTC
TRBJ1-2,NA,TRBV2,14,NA,CASSDLRDTYGYTF,TGTGCCAGCAGTGATCTCCGGGACACCTATGGCTACACCTTC
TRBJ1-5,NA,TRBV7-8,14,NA,CASSLDTDYQPQHF,TGTGCCAGCAGTTTAGACACCGACTATCAGCCCCAGCATTTT
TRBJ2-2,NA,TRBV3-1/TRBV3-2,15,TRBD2,CASSQLAANTGELFF,TGTGCCAGCAGCCAACTAGCGGCGAACACCGGGGAGCTGTTTTTT